Listed below are T cell receptor beta chains from one sample, sequenced in a study of T-cell memory formation after mild COVID-19. TCRdb recomputed calls from the 5' RACE reads with MiXCR, one row per CDR3 protein. This table holds about 390,000 distinct CDR3 sequences, around a sixth found once. Sequencing used PBMCs or a T cell subset sorted from them (not recorded which). These receptors all stem from a young man who had mild COVID-19 (a few samples of this study predate the infection). Cell type and time point are not known. Each CDR3 is given with its conserved first and last residue. A D gene is named only where the DNA matches it firmly. Where a row states a size, it is once, few, many or the class of an expanded clone; other rows omit it.

D gene	V gene	J gene	clone size	CDR3 DNA	CDR3 protein
TRBD1	TRBV9	TRBJ1-2	NA	TGTGCCAGCAGCGTCAACACAGGGGGCCTTGGCTACACCTTC	CASSVNTGGLGYTF
NA	TRBV10-3	TRBJ2-1	NA	TGTGCCGCCGAAGGGCAGGATCGGTGGTTCTTC	CAAEGQDRWFF
TRBD1	TRBV12-3/TRBV12-4	TRBJ1-1	NA	TGTGCCAGCAGTTTGGAGGGGGCCACTGAAGCTTTCTTT	CASSLEGATEAFF
TRBD1	TRBV7-7	TRBJ2-2	NA	TGTGCCAGCAGCCCCCGGGACAGGCGGAACACCGGGGAGCTGTTTTTT	CASSPRDRRNTGELFF
TRBD1	TRBV6-5	TRBJ2-7	few	TGTGCCAGCAGTTACGGGACAGGGAAATACGAGCAGTACTTC	CASSYGTGKYEQYF
NA	TRBV3-2	TRBJ2-3	few	TGTGCCAGCAGCCAGGGAGGGTGTACCGGACGGACAGATACGCAGTATTTT	CASSQGGCTGRTDTQYF
NA	TRBV12-3/TRBV12-4	TRBJ2-2	NA	TGTGCCAGCAGTTTAGAGGAGACCGGGGAGCTGTTTTTT	CASSLEETGELFF
NA	TRBV5-1	TRBJ2-7	NA	TGCGCCAGCAGCTTGCGGCAGCCCAGCGACGAGCAGTACTTC	CASSLRQPSDEQYF
NA	TRBV7-9	TRBJ2-7	NA	TGTGCCAGCAGCTTTATAACAGGGTCGTACGAGCAGTACTTC	CASSFITGSYEQYF
NA	TRBV15	TRBJ2-1	NA	TGTGCCACCAGCAGAGCCAGCTCCTACAATGAGCAGTTCTTC	CATSRASSYNEQFF
NA	TRBV5-1	TRBJ2-3	NA	TGCGCCAGCAGCTTGAACGGGCAAAGCACAGATACGCAGTATTTT	CASSLNGQSTDTQYF
NA	TRBV28	TRBJ2-2	few	TGTGCCACCCAGGGTAATGGCGGGGAGCTGTTTTTT	CATQGNGGELFF
TRBD2	TRBV4-2	TRBJ2-1	NA	TGTGCCAGCAGCGGTCTAGCGGGGGCGCAAAATGAGCAGTTCTTC	CASSGLAGAQNEQFF
NA	TRBV5-5	TRBJ2-6	NA	TGTGCCAGCAGCCAGGGAACAGTCTCTGGGGCCAACGTCCTGACTTTC	CASSQGTVSGANVLTF
NA	TRBV7-2	TRBJ2-1	NA	TGTGCCAGCGGGACGATTGGGGGGTTCAATGAGCAGTTCTTC	CASGTIGGFNEQFF
TRBD1	TRBV7-2	TRBJ1-1	few	TGTGCCAGCAGCTCTCGCCGACAGGGGACGACTTTCTTT	CASSSRRQGTTFF
NA	TRBV29-1	TRBJ2-3	few	TGCAGCGTTGACGGTACGCAGTATTTT	CSVDGTQYF
NA	TRBV10-3	TRBJ2-7	NA	TGTGCCATCTCTCCACCAGCGGGCGAGCAGTACTTC	CAISPPAGEQYF
NA	TRBV6-2/TRBV6-3	TRBJ1-2	few	TGTGCCAGCAGTTACTCTCAGACAGTAACCAGCTATGGCTACACCTTC	CASSYSQTVTSYGYTF
NA	TRBV6-5	TRBJ2-6	NA	TGTGCCAGTTGTGACTCTGGGGCCAACGTCCTGACTTTC	CASCDSGANVLTF
NA	TRBV4-1	TRBJ1-4	NA	TGCGCCAGCAGCCCTATGAGTTTGGACGGTGAAAAACTGTTTTTT	CASSPMSLDGEKLFF
TRBD1	TRBV6-1	TRBJ1-2	NA	TGTGCCAGCAGTGAAGGGACAGGGCTTGGCTACACCTTC	CASSEGTGLGYTF
NA	TRBV4-3	TRBJ2-2	NA	TGCGCCAGCAGCCAAGGCCCCCGGGGGCCCGGGGGCGGGGAGCTGTTTTTT	CASSQGPRGPGGGELFF
NA	TRBV7-2	TRBJ2-3	few	TGTGCCAGCAGGTTACCTAGCACAGATACGCAGTATTTT	CASRLPSTDTQYF
NA	TRBV19	TRBJ2-7	few	TGTGCCAGTAGCACTTGGCTGCCAGGGAGCTCCTACGAGCAGTACTTC	CASSTWLPGSSYEQYF
NA	TRBV7-2	TRBJ2-6	few	TGTGCCAGCAGCTTTCTGACTCGGTCTGGGGCCAACGTCCTGACTTTC	CASSFLTRSGANVLTF
NA	TRBV7-9	TRBJ2-3	many	TGTGCCAGCAGCTTAAGTAGAGATACGCAGTATTTT	CASSLSRDTQYF
TRBD2	TRBV5-1	TRBJ2-3	NA	TGCGCCAGCAGCCCTGGTAAGAGCGGGGCCACAGATACGCAGTATTTT	CASSPGKSGATDTQYF
NA	TRBV5-1	TRBJ1-2	few	TGCGCCAGCAGCCCTCGTATGTGGGGAAGGAGCTATGGCTACACCTTC	CASSPRMWGRSYGYTF
NA	TRBV6-2/TRBV6-3	TRBJ2-4	many	TGTGCCAGCAGCTATTCGGAAGCCAAAAACATTCAGTACTTC	CASSYSEAKNIQYF
NA	TRBV29-1	TRBJ2-2	NA	TGCAGCGTTGTCGGGTTCACCGGGGAGCTGTTTTTT	CSVVGFTGELFF
TRBD1	TRBV29-1	TRBJ2-7	few	TGCAGCGTTGAAGGACAGGGTACCTACGAGCAGTACTTC	CSVEGQGTYEQYF
NA	TRBV7-2	TRBJ2-4	NA	TGTGCCAGCAGCTTAGAGGGCTCCAAAAACATTCAGTACTTC	CASSLEGSKNIQYF
NA	TRBV6-5	TRBJ2-3	NA	TGTGCCAGCAGTTATGGAGGGGTGATGAATACGCAGTATTTT	CASSYGGVMNTQYF
NA	TRBV7-2	TRBJ2-3	NA	TGTGCCAGCAGCCTTGGGACGGACCCCAGGGATACGCAGTATTTT	CASSLGTDPRDTQYF
TRBD1	TRBV29-1	TRBJ1-1	NA	TGCAGCGCCTATGACAGGGTCATCTTCACTGAAGCTTTCTTT	CSAYDRVIFTEAFF
NA	TRBV4-1	TRBJ2-2	few	TGCGCCAGCAGCCATTTGGCCTCCTTAGGGGAGCTGTTTTTT	CASSHLASLGELFF
NA	TRBV6-2/TRBV6-3	TRBJ1-1	NA	TGTGCCAGCAGTTATCCCTCGCGAGCGGGCCCGGTTTGGAACACTGAAGCTTTCTTT	CASSYPSRAGPVWNTEAFF
NA	TRBV28	TRBJ1-1	once	TGTGCCAGCAGTTTTCGGGGGGCGTCTGAAGCTTTCTTT	CASSFRGASEAFF
NA	TRBV24-1	TRBJ2-1	many	TGTGCCACCAGTGATGGCTTGAAACGCTCCTACAATGAGCAGTTCTTC	CATSDGLKRSYNEQFF
NA	TRBV20-1	TRBJ1-2	once	TGCAGTGGGGGCAGGTCTGGCGGCTACACCTTC	CSGGRSGGYTF
NA	TRBV12-3/TRBV12-4	TRBJ2-2	NA	TGTGCCAGCAGTTTGATGGAGGGGCGGAACACCGGGGAGCTGTTTTTT	CASSLMEGRNTGELFF
TRBD1	TRBV29-1	TRBJ2-2	few	TGCAGCGTTGAAACAGGGGCCACCGGGGAGCTGTTTTTT	CSVETGATGELFF
TRBD1	TRBV7-9	TRBJ2-7	NA	TGTGCCAGCAGCCAGACAGGGGTTCCCTACGAGCAGTACTTC	CASSQTGVPYEQYF
NA	TRBV5-1	TRBJ2-3	many	TGTGCCAGCAGCTTAGGACAGAGCACAGATACGCAGTATTTT	CASSLGQSTDTQYF
NA	TRBV4-2	TRBJ1-1	NA	TGTGCCAGCAGCCAAAACCGCGGGCGCACTGAAGCTTTCTTT	CASSQNRGRTEAFF
NA	TRBV27	TRBJ2-4	many	TGTGCCAGCAGAGACCGCTTAGCCAAAAACATTCAGTACTTC	CASRDRLAKNIQYF
NA	TRBV27	TRBJ2-1	NA	TGTGCCAGCAGCGTTATGGGGGGCTACGGCAATGAGCAGTTCTTC	CASSVMGGYGNEQFF
TRBD2	TRBV7-6	TRBJ2-5	few	TGTGCCAGCAGCTTAATATCTAGCGGGGGCCAAGAGACCCAGTACTTC	CASSLISSGGQETQYF
NA	TRBV7-9	TRBJ1-2	few	TGTGCCAGCAGCTCCCCGCGCGGTACTCGCGGGGGCTACACCTTC	CASSSPRGTRGGYTF
TRBD1	TRBV20-1	TRBJ2-2	NA	TGCAGTGCTAGAGATCAAGCCCGACAGGGTGGGGCCGGGGAGCTGTTTTTT	CSARDQARQGGAGELFF
TRBD1	TRBV10-3	TRBJ2-4	few	TGTGCCATCAGTGAGTCGGGGGGACAGGAGGAATTC	CAISESGGQEEF
NA	TRBV21-1	TRBJ2-1	few	TGTGCCAGCAGCAAAAACAGGAACAATGAGCAGTTCTTC	CASSKNRNNEQFF
TRBD1	TRBV7-3	TRBJ2-1	few	TGTGCCAGCAGCTCCGGGACAGGGAGCCTCTTC	CASSSGTGSLF
NA	TRBV7-8	TRBJ2-1	NA	TGTGCCAGCAGCTTAAGGACTACCCCGAGGCAGTTCTTC	CASSLRTTPRQFF
NA	TRBV29-1	TRBJ1-1	NA	TGCAGCGTTGAAGGCACAGGGTTGGAGGCTTTCTTT	CSVEGTGLEAFF
TRBD1	TRBV6-2/TRBV6-3	TRBJ1-5	NA	TGTGCCAGTCAGGGGGGGAATCAGCCCCAGCATTTT	CASQGGNQPQHF
TRBD2	TRBV9	TRBJ2-5	NA	TGTGCCAGCAGCGTAGCTTCGACGGGAGGAGGAGAGACCCAGTACTTC	CASSVASTGGGETQYF
TRBD1	TRBV6-2/TRBV6-3	TRBJ1-5	few	TGTGCCAGCAGGACCGACAGGGCAGGAAGGGACGGGGTCAGCAATCAGCCCCAGCATTTT	CASRTDRAGRDGVSNQPQHF
TRBD2	TRBV20-1	TRBJ2-3	many	TGCAGTGCCAGCGGACTAGCGGGGGGGCAGGCAGATACGCAGTATTTT	CSASGLAGGQADTQYF